The table lists the clone carrying this T cell receptor beta chain with a few counts. What it binds is not known. Arm-PCR of CDR3 regions with iRepertoire HTBI primers generated TCR beta libraries. From the multiplex PCR reads, TCRdb called clonotypes with MiXCR, one entry per CDR3 protein. The sample lists 450,000 to 600,000 distinct CDR3 sequences, approximately 13% seen once, with roughly a tenth in the top ten. This entry belongs to a study of regulatory T cells in long-lasting Graves disease. Study conclusions and caveats: Under persistent disease, TRBV28, TRBJ1-2 and TRBJ2-5 were used preferentially. Patients whose Graves' disease persisted exhibited lower TCR diversity than those newly diagnosed.

The time point denotes: newly diagnosed GD, antithyroid drugs for less than 3 months. There was RNA extracted from PBMCs, and the TCR library was made from it. The V end lost 3 bases, the J end lost 0 bases, and 9 bases lay between the germline ends. Germline loops: CDR1 SGHRS, CDR2 YFSETQ. This CDR3 has 14 residues. These sequences were also reported in another study, on T cells in Graves' hyperthyroidism and ophthalmopathy. From that study: The diagnoses drew upon clinical symptoms, serum thyroxine and TRAb, thyroid ultrasound and orbital computed tomography. Peripheral blood also featured most of the thyroid clonotypes expanded above 0.001.

Sequencing was performed on peripheral blood mononuclear cells (PBMCs), taken at new diagnosis, from a patient treated with antithyroid drugs. The genes are TRBV5-1 and TRBJ2-5; D uncertain. The clonotype originates from a man aged 25 to 45 with Graves disease. The CDR3 region is CASSSTEYQETQYF. The CDR3 DNA follows: TGCGCCAGCAGCTCTACCGAGTACCAAGAGACCCAGTACTTC.